This passage covers 25 T cell receptor beta chains from one sample sequenced in a study of CD8+ T cells in alopecia areata. The treatment: oral pan-JAK inhibitor, 5-10 mg twice daily. cDNA reverse transcribed from extracted RNA served as the sequencing template. Using immunoSEQ multiplex PCR, the repertoire was profiled, and TCRdb retains in-frame clones only, with some absent. The table has 170,000 or so clones, roughly 50% seen once. The sequences come from CD8+ T cells sorted from blood, collected at week 24, from a patient treated with tofacitinib. These receptors were collected from a human donor with alopecia areata.

V and J are TRBV18 and TRBJ1-5, with a possible D match to TRBD1 (5 bases). This CDR3 has 14 residues. Germline CDR1 is KGHSH and CDR2 is LQKENI. Trimming took off 4 bases at V and 4 bases at J, with 11 bases between the two ends. The CDR3 loop reads CASSLYRFNQPQHF. DNA for the CDR3: TGTGCCAGCTCACTCTACAGGTTTAATCAGCCCCAGCATTTT.

As to this clone: Other DNA variants within this sample encode the same CDR3. This sequence joins TRBV30 and TRBJ1-5; D not resolved. Germline CDR1 GTSNPN, CDR2 SVGIG (reference sequence). The CDR3 length is 13 residues. Trimming took 0 bases from V and 5 from J, leaving 8 bases between them. The CDR3 region is CAWSVAGDQPQHF. DNA of the CDR3: TGTGCCTGGAGTGTGGCGGGAGATCAGCCCCAGCATTTT.

The sample holds one count of this clone. The rearrangement links TRBV4-1 to TRBJ1-1, with D unresolved. The ends were cut back, 0 bases at V and 6 bases at J, with 11 bases in the middle. CDR1 and CDR2 from the germline V gene are MGHRA and YSYEKL. The CDR3 runs to 14 residues. The DNA of the CDR3 is TGCGCCAGCAGCCAAGAAGATAGTGAGTCTGAAGCTTTCTTT. The encoded protein is CASSQEDSESEAFF.

In its sample, this clone was seen a few times. The CDR3 loop reads CSAPEEGLTNTEAFF. DNA of the CDR3: TGCAGCGCCCCAGAAGAGGGCCTGACGAACACTGAAGCTTTCTTT. The rearrangement uses TRBV29-1 and TRBJ1-1, with D hard to call. CDR1 and CDR2 (germline): SQVTM, ANQGSEA. With 7 bases removed from V and 1 base from J, the gap between germline ends came to 19 bases. CDR3 length: 15 amino acids.

CDR3 residues: CASSEVNTEAFF. In DNA, the CDR3 is TGCGCCAGCAGTGAGGTGAACACTGAAGCTTTCTTT. The chain links TRBV10-1 to TRBJ1-1; no clear D gene. V lost 2 bases and J lost 0, with 1 base in between. The length of the CDR3 is 12 residues. In germline, CDR1 is WNHNN, CDR2 SYGVQD (reference sequence).

The chain links TRBV5-6 to TRBJ1-1; 9 bases match TRBD1. Germline V gene data show CDR1 as SGHDT and CDR2 as YYEEEE. With V trimmed by 4 bases and J by 2 bases, 6 bases remained unmatched. This CDR3 has 15 residues. CDR3 residues: CASSLRQGVNTEAFF. The CDR3 region has the DNA TGTGCCAGCAGCCTTCGACAGGGGGTAAACACTGAAGCTTTCTTT.

The V gene is TRBV27, the J gene TRBJ2-1, with D possibly matching TRBD2 (6 bases). The CDR3 is 14 amino acids. In germline, CDR1 is MNHEY, CDR2 SMNVEV (reference sequence). The V gene lost 2 bases and the J gene lost 7 bases, with 12 bases spanning the gap. The CDR3 region has the DNA TGTGCCAGCAGTTTAAGGGGCGGAGGGAATGAGCAGTTCTTC. As protein: CASSLRGGGNEQFF.

The V call is TRBV13, the J call TRBJ1-1; D remains ambiguous. The V end lost 3 bases, the J end lost 7 bases, and 6 bases lay between the germline ends. CDR1 and CDR2 from the germline V gene are PRHDT and FYEKMQ (reference sequence). CDR3 size: 11 residues. In nucleotides, the CDR3 is TGTGCCAGCAGCTTCGGGGATGAAGCTTTCTTT. Translated, it gives CASSFGDEAFF.

The chain carries TRBV27 and TRBJ2-1; D ambiguous. The CDR3 runs to 13 residues. CDR1 and CDR2 (germline): MNHEY, SMNVEV (reference sequence). The ends were cut back, 6 bases at V and 6 bases at J, with 12 bases in the middle. The CDR3 sequence: CASRIGPANEQFF. CDR3 bases: TGTGCCAGCAGGATCGGACCCGCCAATGAGCAGTTCTTC.

This clone was detected only a few times. The chain uses TRBV29-1 and TRBJ1-2, with TRBD1 matching over 8 bases. The CDR3 has 15 residues. Trimming at V came to 0 bases and at J to 1 base, leaving 4 bases not matched to a gene. Germline V lookup: CDR1 SQVTM, CDR2 ANQGSEA. The CDR3 sequence: CSVEDFGQGNYGYTF. CDR3 nucleotide sequence: TGCAGCGTTGAAGATTTTGGACAGGGTAACTATGGCTACACCTTC.

The chain has TRBV11-1 and TRBJ2-7; D possibly corresponds to TRBD2 (6 bases). The CDR3 has 14 amino acids. CDR1 and CDR2 from the germline V gene are SGHAT and FQDESV (reference sequence). The V end lost 3 bases, the J end lost 0 bases, and 9 bases lay between the germline ends. CDR3 sequence reads: CASSLRGRSYEQYF. The CDR3, as DNA: TGTGCCAGCAGCTTGCGGGGTCGCTCCTACGAGCAGTACTTC.

This clone was seen a few times. The V gene is TRBV9, the J gene TRBJ2-6; tentatively, D is TRBD1 or TRBD2 (5 bases each). The CDR3 totals 15 residues. V was cut by 1 base and J by 4 bases, with 9 bases left in between. CDR1 SGDLS and CDR2 YYNGEE come from the germline V gene. The CDR3 coding sequence is TGTGCCAGCAGCGTATGGGGGACCGGGGCCAACGTCCTGACTTTC. Its translation: CASSVWGTGANVLTF.

The rearrangement links TRBV13 to TRBJ2-1; 9 nucleotides agree with TRBD1. Germline CDR1 and CDR2: PRHDT and FYEKMQ (reference sequence). V was pared by 3 bases and J by 6 bases, with 6 bases of the junction left unmatched. The CDR3 is made up of 15 amino acids. CDR3 in DNA: TGTGCCAGCAGCTTGGACAGGGGAGCTGGCAATGAGCAGTTCTTC. Its protein product is CASSLDRGAGNEQFF.

J is TRBJ1-6 and V is TRBV6-5; D remains ambiguous. Germline-derived CDR1 and CDR2 are MNHEY and SVGAGI. Trimming took off 6 bases at V and 7 bases at J, with 7 bases between the two ends. The CDR3 is 12 amino acids. The CDR3: CASSLKNSPLHF. For the CDR3, the DNA is TGTGCCAGCAGCCTGAAGAATTCACCCCTCCACTTT.

J is TRBJ2-1 and V is TRBV7-6; TRBD1 matches 7 bases. Germline trimming cut 0 bases from V and 8 bases from J; bases unmatched to any gene: 4. The CDR3 contains 14 residues. Looked up from germline, CDR1 is SGHVS and CDR2 is FNYEAQ. The DNA of the CDR3 is TGTGCCAGCAGCTTAGCACCCACAGGGGATGAGCAGTTCTTC. Amino acids: CASSLAPTGDEQFF.

This clone showed up just a few times. This sequence joins TRBV29-1 and TRBJ2-3; D not resolved. The CDR3 has 15 amino acids. Germline loops: CDR1 SQVTM, CDR2 ANQGSEA. The ends were cut back, 2 bases at V and 6 bases at J, with 18 bases in the middle. The CDR3 loop is CSVEPVQEPMDTQYF. The DNA of the CDR3 is TGCAGCGTTGAACCCGTGCAGGAACCTATGGATACGCAGTATTTT.

The chain employs TRBV27 and TRBJ2-1, with 7 nucleotides matching TRBD1. The CDR3 runs to 17 residues. V gave up 5 bases and J gave up 4 bases; unmatched junction bases: 14. From germline, CDR1 is MNHEY and CDR2 SMNVEV (reference sequence). CDR3 coding DNA: TGTGCCAGCAGTAGCCCCAAGACAGGGTTGGGGTACAATGAGCAGTTCTTC. Protein sequence: CASSSPKTGLGYNEQFF.

This clone was observed a few times. This chain uses TRBV7-8 with TRBJ2-7, with D unclear. The ends were cut back, 5 bases at V and 6 bases at J, with 20 bases in the middle. This CDR3 is 15 amino acids long. The germline CDR1 and CDR2 sequences are SGHVS and FQNEAQ. The chain's CDR3 is CASSPVKSPRFEQYF. CDR3 coding DNA: TGTGCCAGCAGCCCCGTCAAATCTCCCCGCTTCGAGCAGTACTTC.

The chain employs TRBV20-1 and TRBJ1-2, with TRBD1 as a possible D gene (5 bases). The germline CDR1 and CDR2 sequences are DFQATT and SNEGSKA (reference sequence). V lost 3 bases, J lost 8 bases, and 10 bases lay in between. This CDR3 region has 11 residues. The DNA for the CDR3 is TGCAGTGCTAGTGCCTCAGGGGGCTACACCTTC. It encodes CSASASGGYTF.

This clone turned up a few times. Other DNA sequences in this specimen translate into the identical CDR3. In DNA form, the CDR3 reads TGTGCCAGCAGCTTGTTAAATCAGCCCCAGCATTTT. Amino acids: CASSLLNQPQHF. This chain uses TRBV5-6 with TRBJ1-5, with D uncertain. CDR1 is SGHDT and CDR2 is YYEEEE in the germline V gene. This CDR3 has 12 amino acids. Trimming shortened V by 1 base and J by 4 bases, and 3 bases separated the two germline ends.

This chain connects TRBV27 to TRBJ2-1; 8 bases are shared with TRBD1. J was trimmed by 10 bases and V by 4 bases; bases with no gene match: 6. Looked up from germline, CDR1 is MNHEY and CDR2 is SMNVEV (reference sequence). This CDR3 has 13 residues. CDR3 residues: CASSSQGAGEQFF. The CDR3 DNA reads as TGTGCCAGCAGTTCCCAGGGGGCTGGGGAGCAGTTCTTC.

The chain uses TRBV14 and TRBJ1-2; D unresolved. The CDR3 covers 14 residues. Deletions cut 4 bases from V and 4 bases from J, with 13 bases between. Germline V gene data show CDR1 as SGHDN and CDR2 as FVKESK. The CDR3: CASSPRGVRYGYTF. DNA of the CDR3: TGTGCCAGCAGCCCCCGCGGGGTTCGCTATGGCTACACCTTC.

The chain recombines TRBV4-2 with TRBJ1-2; D perhaps matches TRBD1 (5 bases). Germline CDR1 and CDR2: LGHNA and YNFKEQ. Trimming took off 3 bases at V and 3 bases at J, with 8 bases between the two ends. The CDR3 consists of 13 residues. In nucleotides, the CDR3 is TGTGCCAGCAGCCAGGGCAGGGACTATGGCTACACCTTC. This codes for CASSQGRDYGYTF.

The chain is built from TRBV27 and TRBJ2-3, with no clear D. The germline CDR1 and CDR2 sequences are MNHEY and SMNVEV (reference sequence). V lost 3 bases and J 5 bases, leaving 9 bases between the germline ends. The CDR3 runs 13 residues. The CDR3 DNA reads as TGTGCCAGCAGTTTGTTACCCGTAGATACGCAGTATTTT. Encoded protein: CASSLLPVDTQYF.

The rearrangement uses TRBV29-1 and TRBJ1-2; TRBD1 is a possible D gene (5 bases). The CDR3 extends over 11 amino acids. Germline CDR1 reads SQVTM; CDR2 reads ANQGSEA. The V end lost 7 bases, the J end lost 6 bases, and 12 bases lay between the germline ends. The CDR3 is CSGWDSDGYTF. CDR3 DNA: TGCAGCGGATGGGACTCTGATGGCTACACCTTC.